One T cell receptor (beta chain) is described in this entry. This clone was observed once. Its antigen is not yet known. No qualities accompany the bases; no much larger clone lies one base away. This sample is part of a study of Tregs in tolerant kidney transplant recipients (dated by TCRdb to about 2019). Broadly, across the study: TCRbeta sequencing was used in the study to identify donor-specific regulatory T cells before combined kidney and bone marrow transplantation, and the identified cells were then tracked after transplant. Several methods of expanding Tregs specific for an allogeneic donor were compared by TCRbeta repertoire sequencing in 3 healthy controls. Results the study describes overall, beyond this receptor: Because only a small number of patients were included, the study had limitations, and the results will need to be validated in larger populations as well as under other immunosuppression protocols. Although technical replication error seemed to be minimal, the question of biological reproducibility was not addressed directly. The most biologically relevant and donor-specific TCRbeta repertoire appeared to be identified by expanding Tregs with activated donor B cells.

Unstimulated Tregs (CD4+CD25+CD127-), CD4+ non-Tregs (CD4+CD25-), CD4 and CD8 cells were FACS-sorted from thawed PBMCs. Blood from healthy controls was obtained either as purchased buffy coats or from healthy volunteers. Healthy control blood was separated into PBMCs by Ficoll density gradient and cryopreserved, and patient PBMCs were collected both before and after transplant. The CDR3 numbers 12 residues from cysteine through phenylalanine. The entry retains the CDR3 DNA only, 36 bases that are in frame from base 1. The junction carries 13 bases between V and J, which are trimmed by 7 bases and 4 bases respectively. CDR1 SQVTM and CDR2 ANQGSEA were looked up in the germline V gene. For TCRbeta CDR3 sequencing, genomic DNA from the sorted cells was extracted using the QIAGEN DNeasy Blood and Tissue Kit. High-throughput TCRbeta CDR3 sequencing, which included PCR amplification with bias correction and internal controls, was done commercially through immunoSEQ. The original pipeline was this. Unique productive TCRbeta sequences were defined by CDR3 nucleotide sequence where primers matched, otherwise by CDR3 amino acid sequence with Vbeta and Jbeta genes. To correct for sorting error, sequences found in more than one sorted population at a frequency ratio of 2:1 or less were discarded, and the remaining shared sequences were assigned to the population with the higher frequency. A sequence was defined as donor-reactive if the sequence was expanded at least 5-fold in CFSE-low cells compared with unstimulated cells and had a frequency of at least 0.01% in CFSE-low cells. Repertoire divergence was quantified by Jensen-Shannon divergence using the top 100 TCRbeta sequences ranked by frequency. For samples with multiple sequencing runs, sorting error was corrected in each run separately before the runs were combined. Imported from immuneACCESS, the table was reduced by TCRdb to in-frame sequences with V and J called. These copies leave out some clones; in studies compared against another copy, an unresolved V gene accounts for under half, and the cause of the remainder is not known. V and J calls and clone size are as listed in that table; D and trimming were resolved from the DNA. For this sample there are tens of thousands of clones; roughly 84% appear just once. The ten top clones hold about 4% of the sample.

Source material: CD4+ T cells from blood. The TCR sequence derives from a human donor in good health. This chain is built from TRBV29-1 and TRBJ2-5; the D gene is perhaps TRBD1, from 6 matching bases. The CDR3 protein is CSGSPGVETQYF. The DNA sequence reads TGCAGCGGGTCCCCAGGGGTAGAGACCCAGTACTTC.